The 24 T cell receptor beta chains given below trace back to one sample, sequenced in a study of regulatory T cells in long-lasting Graves disease (TCRdb year 2021). Receptors were amplified or captured by multiplex PCR. The instrument was an Illumina HiSeq 4000. CDR3 regions were amplified by Arm-PCR with iRepertoire HTBI primers to construct TCR beta libraries. TCRdb reprocessed the public reads (quality trimming at Q25 with fastp, clone calling with MiXCR) and kept in-frame beta chains. Every CDR3 protein is listed once, alongside the most common genes and DNA of its rows. This sample is represented by 350,000 to 450,000 distinct CDR3 sequences; roughly a fifth of them were singletons. Approximately 14% of the sample lies in the top ten. The time point label for this specimen denotes: persistent/refractory GD, antithyroid drugs over 5 years with positive TRAb. For both TCR sequencing and RNA sequencing, RNA was extracted from PBMCs using TRIzol.

Sequencing used peripheral blood mononuclear cells (PBMCs), obtained when the disease was refractory, from a patient treated with antithyroid drugs. Receptors originate from a female donor with Graves disease.

Note on this clonotype: A much larger clone sits a single nucleotide away, making a read error possible. The J gene is TRBJ1-5, the V gene TRBV28; no firm D call. Germline values: CDR1 MDHEN, CDR2 SYDVKM. This CDR3 spans 15 amino acids. The CDR3 coding sequence is TGTGTCAGCAGTTTATCAGTTGGTAGCAATCAGCCCCAGCATTTT. Translation: CVSSLSVGSNQPQHF.

In regard to this clonotype: This may arise from a read error, as a much more abundant clone is one base away. This chain joins TRBV5-1 and TRBJ2-2; 7 nucleotides agree with TRBD2. The germline CDR1 and CDR2 sequences are SGHRS and YFSETQ. With V trimmed by 3 bases and J by 4 bases, 12 bases remained unmatched. The CDR3 is 17 residues long. CDR3 coding DNA: TGCGCCAGCAGCTCAGGACTAGTGGGAGGAGTCACCGGGGAGCTGTTTTTT. This codes for CASSSGLVGGVTGELFF.

The table lists this clonotype with a few counts. The J gene is TRBJ2-5, the V gene TRBV24-1; D uncertain. Trimming shortened V by 3 bases and J by 4 bases, and 11 bases separated the two germline ends. CDR3 size: 14 residues. Per germline, CDR1 KGHDR and CDR2 SFDVKD. The CDR3 loop reads CATSDRYTSETQYF. For the CDR3, the DNA is TGTGCCACCAGTGATCGGTACACCTCAGAGACCCAGTACTTC.

This clonotype was recorded at least ten times. This rearrangement joins TRBV28 to TRBJ1-5; TRBD1 might be the D (6 bases). This CDR3 comprises 15 residues. The V end was cut by 5 bases, the J end by 6 bases, with 17 bases between. Looked up from germline, CDR1 is MDHEN and CDR2 is SYDVKM. The CDR3 sequence is CASSLRGGGPQPQHF. In nucleotides, the CDR3 is TGTGCCAGCAGTCTTCGTGGAGGGGGGCCTCAGCCCCAGCATTTT.

V gene TRBV20-1 combines with J gene TRBJ2-1, with a weak D call TRBD2 (5 bases). This CDR3 spans 15 amino acids. Deletions cut 7 bases from V and 6 bases from J, with 22 bases between. Germline CDR1 reads DFQATT; CDR2 reads SNEGSKA (reference sequence). As DNA, the CDR3 is TGCAGTGTCCCACTCTTGGTGGGAGTCTCCAATGAGCAGTTCTTC. Its protein is CSVPLLVGVSNEQFF.

The rearrangement uses TRBV10-3 and TRBJ1-2; 7 bases line up with TRBD1. J lost 0 bases, V lost 2 bases, and 0 bases had no gene match. The germline V gene encodes CDR1 ENHRY and CDR2 SYGVKD. The CDR3 extends over 14 amino acids. The CDR3 spells CAISETGANYGYTF. CDR3 coding DNA: TGTGCCATCAGTGAGACAGGGGCTAACTATGGCTACACCTTC.

This clonotype appeared many times. The rearrangement uses TRBV2 and TRBJ2-7, with D perhaps matching TRBD2 (5 bases). V was clipped by 10 bases and J by 6 bases, with 16 bases between them. This CDR3 has 12 amino acids. The germline gives CDR1 SNHLY, CDR2 FYNNEI. Written as DNA, the CDR3 is TGTGCCACCAGGACTGACTCATTCGAGCAGTACTTC. This sequence encodes CATRTDSFEQYF. The whole variable domain, remainder taken from reference TRBV2 and TRBJ2-7, is EPEVTQTPSHQVTQMGQEVILRCVPISNHLYFYWYRQILGQKVEFLVSFYNNEISEKSEIFDDQFSVERPDGSNFTLKIRSTKLEDSAMYFCATRTDSFEQYFGPGTRLTVT.

This clonotype was seen repeatedly, ten times or more. The chain carries TRBV27 and TRBJ2-2; 9 bases agree with TRBD2. Germline V gives CDR1 MNHEY, CDR2 SMNVEV (reference sequence). CDR3 length: 14 residues. V lost 4 bases and J lost 5; bases outside the gene matches: 2. The CDR3 nucleotides read TGTGCCAGCAGTTACACTAGCGGGACCGGGGAGCTGTTTTTT. It yields the protein CASSYTSGTGELFF.

This clonotype was seen at least ten times. The V call is TRBV15, the J call TRBJ2-7; perhaps TRBD1 as D (5 bases). V was shortened by 0 bases and J by 5 bases, with 14 bases between the two germline ends. The CDR3 is 15 residues long. The V gene's germline CDR1 is LNHNV and CDR2 YYDKDF (reference sequence). The CDR3 DNA is TGTGCCACCAGCAGAGATAAGCAGGGTGTTCACGAGCAGTACTTC. This sequence encodes CATSRDKQGVHEQYF.

This clonotype was observed many times. The rearrangement links TRBV19 to TRBJ1-1; maybe TRBD1 (5 bases). Per germline, CDR1 LNHDA and CDR2 SQIVND (reference sequence). The germline V and J ends were trimmed by 1 base and 4 bases, with 10 bases remaining between them. There are 14 residues in the CDR3. DNA for the CDR3: TGTGCCAGTAGTATAGGGGGCAGGATCACTGAAGCTTTCTTT. This encodes CASSIGGRITEAFF.

Only a few counts were recorded for this clonotype. J is TRBJ1-4 and V is TRBV10-3; D is possibly TRBD1 (6 bases). V shed 3 bases and J shed 0 bases, with 14 bases lying between them. This CDR3 contains 17 residues. The germline V gene has CDR1 ENHRY and CDR2 SYGVKD. CDR3: CAISDGQGITTNEKLFF. CDR3 nucleotides: TGTGCCATCAGTGACGGTCAGGGGATCACAACTAATGAAAAACTGTTTTTT.

This clonotype occurred many times. The V and J genes are TRBV20-1 and TRBJ1-5; 7 bases match TRBD1. The germline gives CDR1 DFQATT, CDR2 SNEGSKA (reference sequence). The CDR3 extends over 11 amino acids. In nucleotides, the CDR3 is TGCAGGACAGGGAGCAATCAGCCCCAGCATTTT. This codes for CRTGSNQPQHF.

The chain links TRBV29-1 to TRBJ2-7, with D perhaps TRBD1 or TRBD2 (5 bases each). Trimming removed 7 bases at V and 7 bases at J, with 17 bases between. Looked up from germline, CDR1 is SQVTM and CDR2 is ANQGSEA. CDR3 size: 12 residues. The CDR3 sequence is CSAGAGSGEQYF. CDR3 DNA: TGCAGCGCCGGGGCAGGGTCGGGGGAGCAGTACTTC.

The chain joins TRBV7-6 to TRBJ2-1; tentative D call: TRBD2 (5 bases). The germline V gene has CDR1 SGHVS and CDR2 FNYEAQ. V gave up 4 bases and J gave up 0 bases, with 10 bases separating them. The CDR3 is 15 residues long. The CDR3 DNA sequence: TGTGCCAGCAGCTCAGCGGAGAGCTCCTACAATGAGCAGTTCTTC. Protein product: CASSSAESSYNEQFF.

This clonotype was counted at least ten times. The chain combines TRBV5-1 with TRBJ1-2; the match to TRBD1 covers 10 bases. V gave up 4 bases and J gave up 2 bases; unmatched junction bases: 2. The germline gives CDR1 SGHRS, CDR2 YFSETQ. The CDR3 has 14 residues. The CDR3 reads CASSVDRGNYGYTF. The CDR3, as DNA: TGCGCCAGCAGCGTGGACAGGGGGAACTATGGCTACACCTTC.

The rearrangement uses TRBV2 and TRBJ2-2, with 8 bases aligning to TRBD1. The CDR3 spans 14 residues. Germline-derived CDR1 and CDR2 are SNHLY and FYNNEI. V was pared by 6 bases and J by 6 bases, with 6 bases of the junction left unmatched. The CDR3 sequence: CASSVVQGAGELFF. CDR3 coding DNA: TGTGCCAGCAGCGTAGTACAGGGGGCCGGGGAGCTGTTTTTT.

The sample holds many counts of this clonotype. The chain links TRBV28 to TRBJ2-7; a possible D gene is TRBD2 (6 bases). Trimming cost V 2 bases and J 3 bases, with 17 bases left between them. CDR1 and CDR2 (germline): MDHEN, SYDVKM. The CDR3 covers 16 residues. CDR3 in DNA: TGTGCCAGCAGTTTAGGAGGGCCCCCAGGTCTCTACGAGCAGTACTTC. Translating it yields CASSLGGPPGLYEQYF.

This clonotype was counted at least ten times. The rearrangement links TRBV2 to TRBJ1-2; perhaps TRBD1 as D (5 bases). The CDR3 contains 12 residues. V was cut by 7 bases and J by 4 bases, with 10 bases left in between. CDR1 and CDR2 (germline): SNHLY, FYNNEI. CDR3 DNA: TGTGCCAGCATTGGGGGGTTCTATGGCTACACCTTC. Its protein is CASIGGFYGYTF.

The gene calls are TRBV27 and TRBJ1-1; D remains unclear. The CDR3 sequence is 13 residues long. Germline V gene data show CDR1 as MNHEY and CDR2 as SMNVEV (reference sequence). Trimming stripped 2 bases from V and 4 bases from J, with 8 bases between. CDR3 nucleotide sequence: TGTGCCAGCAGTTTACAGGTCAGCACTGAAGCTTTCTTT. It translates to CASSLQVSTEAFF.

In this sample, this clonotype turned up a few times. The CDR3 region is CASSPQGTLRYEQYF. For the CDR3, the DNA is TGTGCCAGCAGCCCCCAGGGGACTCTCCGGTACGAGCAGTACTTC. The chain joins TRBV7-9 to TRBJ2-7; the D call may be TRBD1 or TRBD2 (6 bases each). The CDR3 covers 15 residues. Looked up from germline, CDR1 is SEHNR and CDR2 is FQNEAQ (reference sequence). V shed 5 bases and J shed 4 bases, with 18 bases lying between them.

This clonotype has a single count. The chain joins TRBV5-4 to TRBJ2-5, with 9 bases aligning to TRBD2. The junction had 11 bases not matched to a gene; V was cut back by 0 bases and J by 5 bases. This CDR3 has 17 residues. Germline assignment: CDR1 SGHNT and CDR2 YYREEE (reference sequence). In DNA form, the CDR3 reads TGTGCCAGCAGCTTGGTGGGTAGCGGGGGAGGAGTGGAGACCCAGTACTTC. It specifies CASSLVGSGGGVETQYF.

This clonotype has only a few counts. The chain carries TRBV29-1 and TRBJ2-2; tentatively, D is TRBD2 (5 bases). V was cut by 6 bases and J by 3 bases, with 11 bases left in between. The CDR3 is 13 amino acids. Germline V gene data show CDR1 as SQVTM and CDR2 as ANQGSEA. DNA for the CDR3: TGCAGCGTGGGGAGTGGGGACACCGGGGAGCTGTTTTTT. Encoded protein: CSVGSGDTGELFF.

This chain uses TRBV9 with TRBJ1-5, with 7 bases matching TRBD1. The length of the CDR3 is 13 residues. The germline gives CDR1 SGDLS, CDR2 YYNGEE. The junction had 4 bases not matched to a gene; V was cut back by 3 bases and J by 7 bases. The CDR3 region has the DNA TGTGCCAGCAGCGACAGGGGATCGCAGCCCCAGCATTTT. This sequence encodes CASSDRGSQPQHF.

This clonotype has at least ten counts. V usage is TRBV20-1 and J usage is TRBJ1-1; maybe TRBD1 (5 bases). The germline CDR1 and CDR2 sequences are DFQATT and SNEGSKA (reference sequence). V shed 4 bases and J shed 1 base, with 13 bases lying between them. The CDR3 is made up of 14 amino acids. Here the CDR3 DNA reads TGCAGTGCTAATAAACTTGACAGGAACACTGAAGCTTTCTTT. This sequence encodes CSANKLDRNTEAFF.